These T cell receptor beta chains were read from a single sample in a study of immune cell composition in non-small cell lung cancer. Generated by immunoSEQ multiplex PCR, the TCRdb table keeps only in-frame clones and is missing some. The sample lists thousands of clones, 70% to 85% occurring once. Sequenced: non-adjacent lung tissue. The receptors here all came from a human donor with non-small cell lung cancer. CDR3s include the opening cysteine and the closing phenylalanine or tryptophan. D genes are given only for firm matches. Not every row has a clone size; where given, it reads once, few, many or a size class.

size: once; V: TRBV20-1; D: NA; J: TRBJ2-7; CDR3: CSASQVGEQYF; DNA: TGCAGTGCTTCTCAGGTCGGCGAGCAGTACTTC
size: NA; V: TRBV7-2; D: TRBD1; J: TRBJ2-7; CDR3: CASSFTGGEYEQYF; DNA: TGTGCCAGCAGCTTCACAGGGGGCGAATACGAGCAGTACTTC
size: NA; V: TRBV18; D: NA; J: TRBJ1-5; CDR3: CASSPDRDQPQHF; DNA: TGTGCCAGCTCGCCTGACAGAGATCAGCCCCAGCATTTT
size: NA; V: TRBV9; D: NA; J: TRBJ1-4; CDR3: CASSPDEGRGEKLFF; DNA: TGTGCCAGCAGCCCTGATGAAGGGCGGGGTGAAAAACTGTTTTTT
size: NA; V: TRBV7-8; D: NA; J: TRBJ2-2; CDR3: CASSLFSSRFPGELFF; DNA: TGTGCCAGCAGCTTATTTTCTTCGAGATTCCCCGGGGAGCTGTTTTTT
size: NA; V: TRBV5-1; D: NA; J: TRBJ2-1; CDR3: CASSLGPGGKQFPSSYNEQFF; DNA: TGCGCCAGCAGCTTGGGTCCCGGGGGAAAGCAATTCCCGAGCTCCTACAATGAGCAGTTCTTC
size: NA; V: TRBV10-3; D: NA; J: TRBJ2-7; CDR3: CAIRQADARDEQYF; DNA: TGTGCCATCAGACAGGCGGATGCTAGGGACGAGCAGTACTTC
size: medium-sized; V: TRBV10-3; D: NA; J: TRBJ1-6; CDR3: CAIGVSSYNSPLHF; DNA: TGTGCCATCGGTGTGAGCTCCTATAATTCACCCCTCCACTTT
size: NA; V: TRBV28; D: NA; J: TRBJ1-2; CDR3: CASSLEDRSRYGYTF; DNA: TGTGCCAGCAGTTTAGAAGACCGTTCGAGGTATGGCTACACCTTC
size: NA; V: TRBV5-1; D: NA; J: TRBJ1-2; CDR3: CASSLEAGANYGYTF; DNA: TGCGCCAGCAGCTTGGAGGCAGGGGCGAACTATGGCTACACCTTC
size: NA; V: TRBV19; D: NA; J: TRBJ1-5; CDR3: CASKLTGNQPQHF; DNA: TGTGCCAGTAAGCTTACAGGGAATCAGCCCCAGCATTTT
size: medium-sized; V: TRBV18; D: TRBD2; J: TRBJ2-1; CDR3: CASSTSGYFNEQFF; DNA: TGTGCCAGCTCAACTAGCGGGTACTTCAATGAGCAGTTCTTC